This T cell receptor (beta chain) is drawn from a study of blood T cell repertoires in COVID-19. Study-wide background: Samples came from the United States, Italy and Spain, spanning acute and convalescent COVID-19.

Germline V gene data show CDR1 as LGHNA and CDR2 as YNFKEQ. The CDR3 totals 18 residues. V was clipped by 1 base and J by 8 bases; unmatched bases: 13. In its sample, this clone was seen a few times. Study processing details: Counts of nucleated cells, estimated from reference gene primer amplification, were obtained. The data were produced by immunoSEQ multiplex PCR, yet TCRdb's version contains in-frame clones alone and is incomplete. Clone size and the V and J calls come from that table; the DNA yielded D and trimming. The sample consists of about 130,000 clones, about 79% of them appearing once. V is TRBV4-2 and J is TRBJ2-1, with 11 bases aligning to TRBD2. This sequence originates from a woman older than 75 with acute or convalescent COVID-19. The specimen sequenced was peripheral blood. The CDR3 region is CASSQGLKTSGDFDEQFF. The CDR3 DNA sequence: TGTGCCAGCAGCCAAGGATTGAAGACTAGCGGGGATTTCGATGAGCAGTTCTTC.